This is a list of T cell receptor beta chains from one sample in a study of cytomegalovirus exposure and HLA in healthy donors. Only in-frame clones appear in the TCRdb table, and some are missing; sequencing was by immunoSEQ multiplex PCR. The sample holds 100,000 to 150,000 clones, about 81% seen once. Sequences were obtained from PBMCs. The receptor set was obtained from a woman aged 50 to 60 in good health and CMV-seropositive. Both conserved end residues are part of each CDR3. Each record gives: CDR3 length, D gene, clone size, J gene, V gene, CDR3 protein, CDR3 DNA. The D gene is left open where the match is weak. Clone size is given for some rows only: seen once, a few or many times, or a class if the clone is expanded.

>17|.|.|TRBJ1-2|TRBV19
CASSNVHLDRPNYGYTF
TGTGCCAGTAGTAACGTACACCTAGACAGACCTAACTATGGCTACACCTTC
>14|TRBD2|.|TRBJ2-5|TRBV5-1
CASSLSLAGDPQYF
TGCGCCAGCAGCTTGAGCCTAGCGGGAGATCCCCAGTACTTC
>13|TRBD1|.|TRBJ1-2|TRBV5-4
CASSQDRVGGYTF
TGTGCCAGCAGCCAAGACAGGGTGGGCGGCTACACCTTC
>15|TRBD1|.|TRBJ1-1|TRBV6-4
CASSGDRVGNTEAFF
TGTGCCAGCAGTGGAGACAGGGTGGGAAACACTGAAGCTTTCTTT
>12|.|.|TRBJ2-7|TRBV13
CASSASRYEQYF
TGTGCCAGCAGCGCTAGTAGGTACGAGCAGTACTTC
>15|TRBD1|.|TRBJ2-5|TRBV7-6
CASSLGTGRRETQYF
TGTGCCAGCAGCCTGGGGACAGGGAGGCGAGAGACCCAGTACTTC
>16|TRBD1|.|TRBJ1-4|TRBV18
CASSPLSRQGPEKLFF
TGTGCCAGCTCACCTTTATCGAGACAGGGACCTGAAAAACTGTTTTTT
>15|TRBD1|.|TRBJ1-1|TRBV4-3
CASSQQAGGSTEAFF
TGCGCCAGCAGCCAACAGGCAGGGGGGTCAACTGAAGCTTTCTTT
>14|.|.|TRBJ2-6|TRBV19
CASMGLLGANGLTF
TGTGCCAGTATGGGTCTTCTGGGGGCCAACGGCCTGACTTTC
>15|.|.|TRBJ2-5|TRBV6-5
CASRPEPTRQETQYF
TGTGCCAGCAGACCCGAACCGACACGACAAGAGACCCAGTACTTC
>16|TRBD1|.|TRBJ1-5|TRBV28
CASSSRQGSGGQPQHF
TGTGCCAGCAGTTCCCGACAGGGGTCGGGCGGTCAGCCCCAGCATTTT
>18|TRBD2|.|TRBJ2-1|TRBV10-3
CAISESKTGTSGINEQFF
TGTGCCATCAGTGAGTCGAAAACGGGGACTAGCGGGATAAATGAGCAGTTCTTC
>17|.|.|TRBJ2-3|TRBV5-4
CASSIDGEILSTDTQYF
TGTGCCAGCAGCATCGACGGGGAGATCCTAAGCACAGATACGCAGTATTTT
>15|.|.|TRBJ2-1|TRBV19
CASSISPIPYNEQFF
TGTGCCAGTAGTATATCCCCCATTCCCTACAATGAGCAGTTCTTC
>15|TRBD1|.|TRBJ1-2|TRBV6-5
CASSYKGQGAHGCTF
TGTGCCAGCAGTTACAAAGGGCAGGGGGCCCATGGCTGCACCTTC
>16|TRBD1|few|TRBJ1-5|TRBV7-8
CASSLGGQGSNQPQHF
TGTGCCAGCAGCTTAGGAGGACAGGGCAGCAATCAGCCCCAGCATTTT
>14|TRBD1|.|TRBJ2-1|TRBV7-9
CASSLAGTDNEQFF
TGTGCCAGCAGCTTAGCCGGGACAGACAATGAGCAGTTCTTC
>13|.|.|TRBJ2-1|TRBV7-2
CASSNRGGDEQFF
TGTGCCAGCAGTAATAGAGGAGGGGATGAGCAGTTCTTC
>15|TRBD1|.|TRBJ2-7|TRBV28
CASSREDRGDYEQYF
TGTGCCAGCAGTCGGGAGGACAGGGGTGACTACGAGCAGTACTTC
>16|.|.|TRBJ1-5|TRBV2
CASSEFKQTNNQPQHF
TGTGCCAGCAGTGAGTTTAAACAGACAAACAATCAGCCCCAGCATTTT
>14|TRBD1|.|TRBJ2-7|TRBV5-1
CASRAQGAHNEQYF
TGCGCCAGCAGGGCCCAGGGGGCGCATAACGAGCAGTACTTC
>17|.|.|TRBJ1-2|TRBV30
CAWASRDFSPPCYGYTF
TGTGCCTGGGCCTCTCGGGACTTTTCCCCCCCTTGCTATGGCTACACCTTC
>14|.|.|TRBJ2-1|TRBV5-1
CASSPRDSYNEQFF
TGCGCCAGCAGCCCCCGGGACTCATACAATGAGCAGTTCTTC
>17|TRBD1|.|TRBJ2-2|TRBV19
CASSMDRGRTGTGELFF
TGTGCCAGTAGTATGGACAGGGGACGTACTGGGACCGGGGAGCTGTTTTTT
>13|.|.|TRBJ2-2|TRBV6-4
CASRGTPTGELFF
TGTGCCAGCAGAGGGACACCAACCGGGGAGCTGTTTTTT
>13|.|.|TRBJ2-1|TRBV18
CASSPGTGVEQFF
TGTGCCAGCTCACCCGGGACTGGGGTTGAGCAGTTCTTC
>14|.|.|TRBJ1-6|TRBV25-1
CASSERGTNSPLHF
TGTGCCAGCAGTGAACGGGGGACTAATTCACCCCTCCACTTT
>14|.|.|TRBJ1-5|TRBV27
CASNPTGSNQPQHF
TGTGCCAGCAACCCGACAGGAAGCAATCAGCCCCAGCATTTT
>18|.|.|TRBJ1-5|TRBV18
CASSPERGALMGNQPQHF
TGTGCCAGCTCACCGGAGCGGGGGGCTCTCATGGGCAATCAGCCCCAGCATTTT
>13|.|.|TRBJ1-3|TRBV2
CASRYYSGNTIYF
TGTGCCAGCCGATACTACTCTGGAAACACCATATATTTT
>12|.|.|TRBJ2-3|TRBV2
CASRPLTDTQYF
TGTGCCAGCAGACCACTAACAGATACGCAGTATTTT
>14|TRBD1|.|TRBJ2-1|TRBV28
CASSLWDSYNEQFF
TGTGCCAGCAGCCTCTGGGACAGCTACAATGAGCAGTTCTTC
>14|.|.|TRBJ1-1|TRBV30
CAWSVMGQGTEAFF
TGTGCCTGGAGTGTGATGGGGCAAGGCACTGAAGCTTTCTTT
>15|TRBD1|.|TRBJ2-1|TRBV6-6
CASFEGQGSYNEQFF
TGTGCCAGCTTCGAGGGACAGGGGTCCTACAATGAGCAGTTCTTC
>17|.|.|TRBJ2-3|TRBV11-1
CASSPISYFRAEDTQYF
TGTGCCAGCAGCCCTATTTCCTATTTCCGAGCGGAAGATACGCAGTATTTT
>14|.|.|TRBJ1-4|TRBV15
CATSRGGHLEKLFF
TGTGCCACCAGCAGAGGGGGCCACCTCGAAAAACTGTTTTTT
>15|.|.|TRBJ2-2|TRBV4-3
CASSQELGNTGELFF
TGCGCCAGCAGCCAAGAGTTGGGCAACACCGGGGAGCTGTTTTTT
>14|TRBD1|.|TRBJ2-5|TRBV5-4
CASSLGQGVDVQYF
TGTGCCAGCAGCTTGGGTCAGGGGGTTGATGTCCAGTACTTC
>16|.|.|TRBJ1-2|TRBV19
CASSIQVSRANYGYTF
TGTGCCAGTAGTATCCAGGTGTCGAGGGCTAACTATGGCTACACCTTC
>14|.|.|TRBJ2-2|TRBV12-5
CASGLGGHTGELFF
TGTGCTAGTGGCTTAGGAGGGCACACCGGGGAGCTGTTTTTT
>13|.|.|TRBJ2-7|TRBV28
CASSFKARGEQYF
TGTGCCAGCAGTTTCAAGGCCAGGGGCGAGCAGTACTTC
>13|TRBD1|.|TRBJ1-2|TRBV7-2
CASSLDRASGYTF
TGTGCCAGCAGCCTAGACAGGGCTAGTGGCTACACCTTC
>16|TRBD2|.|TRBJ2-7|TRBV4-1
CASSYGLAGPRDEQYF
TGCGCCAGCAGTTACGGACTAGCGGGACCCCGGGACGAGCAGTACTTC
>13|TRBD1|.|TRBJ1-2|TRBV5-1
CASSLDRGLGYTF
TGCGCCAGCAGCTTGGACAGGGGTCTTGGCTACACCTTC
>14|TRBD1|.|TRBJ1-4|TRBV6-6
CASNGPGGVEKLFF
TGTGCCAGCAATGGGCCAGGGGGCGTTGAAAAACTGTTTTTT
>15|.|.|TRBJ2-1|TRBV5-4
CASSLVQGSSNEQFF
TGTGCCAGCAGCTTGGTCCAGGGAAGTTCGAATGAGCAGTTCTTC
>17|TRBD2|.|TRBJ2-3|TRBV5-1
CASSPRRTSGGTDTQYF
TGCGCCAGCAGCCCCAGGCGGACTAGCGGGGGCACAGATACGCAGTATTTT
>13|.|.|TRBJ1-4|TRBV27
CASSLRAGIKLFF
TGTGCCAGCAGTTTACGGGCAGGGATTAAACTGTTTTTT
>12|.|.|TRBJ1-5|TRBV6-1
CACRQVNQPQHF
TGTGCCTGCAGACAGGTAAATCAGCCCCAGCATTTT
>14|TRBD1|.|TRBJ1-2|TRBV25-1
CASKIWTGVISYTF
TGTGCCAGCAAAATATGGACAGGGGTAATTAGCTACACCTTC
>15|TRBD2|.|TRBJ2-1|TRBV27
CASSFRARDYNKVVF
TGTGCCAGCAGTTTCCGAGCCCGGGACTACAACAAAGTAGTCTTC
>14|TRBD2|.|TRBJ2-3|TRBV28
CASSSRTSGDTQYF
TGTGCCAGCAGTTCGCGGACTAGCGGGGATACGCAGTATTTT
>15|TRBD1|few|TRBJ1-1|TRBV27
CASSATGTGLSEAFF
TGTGCCAGCAGTGCCACCGGGACAGGGCTGTCTGAAGCTTTCTTT
>14|TRBD1|.|TRBJ2-7|TRBV2
CASSVQGGLDEQYF
TGTGCCAGCAGTGTACAGGGGGGTCTCGACGAGCAGTACTTC
>16|TRBD1|.|TRBJ1-6|TRBV6-1
CASSAGGGYGYSPLHF
TGTGCCAGCAGTGCGGGAGGGGGCTACGGATATTCACCCCTCCACTTT
>16|.|.|TRBJ2-5|TRBV4-3
CASSQDGGHQQETQYF
TGCGCCAGCAGCCAAGATGGGGGACACCAACAAGAGACCCAGTACTTC